A single sample gave rise to the 23 T cell receptor beta chains below, sequenced in a study of regulatory T cells in long-lasting Graves disease. Time point specified: newly diagnosed GD, antithyroid drugs for less than 3 months. Isolated PBMC RNA provided the starting material for the TCR library. CDR3 regions were amplified by Arm-PCR using iRepertoire HTBI primers to build TCR beta libraries. TCRdb independently ran MiXCR on the multiplex PCR reads; one entry per CDR3 protein. The sample carries 620,000 or so distinct CDR3 sequences, 16% recorded once. The sample was also linked to a second study, of T cells in Graves' hyperthyroidism and ophthalmopathy.

Material: peripheral blood mononuclear cells (PBMCs), obtained at new diagnosis, from a patient treated with antithyroid drugs. The receptors were gathered from a woman aged 25 to 39 with Graves disease.

This clonotype was recorded many times. Germline is not matched at one junction end, which may reflect a read error. The rearrangement uses TRBV28 and TRBJ1-4; D uncertain. Germline CDR1 reads MDHEN; CDR2 reads SYDVKM. The CDR3 consists of 15 residues. The DNA of the CDR3 is TGTGCCAGCAGCTTATCGAGTGCAACTAATGAAAAACTGTTTTTT. Protein sequence: CASSLSSATNEKLFF.

This clonotype has a handful of counts. The chain carries TRBV2 and TRBJ2-5; 8 bases match TRBD2. The CDR3 covers 13 residues. J was trimmed by 4 bases and V by 5 bases; bases with no gene match: 3. Germline V gene sequence: CDR1 SNHLY, CDR2 FYNNEI. In DNA form, the CDR3 reads TGTGCCAGCAGTTCGGGGGGGGGAGAGACCCAGTACTTC. It translates to CASSSGGGETQYF. The full variable domain, completed using reference TRBV2 and TRBJ2-5, is EPEVTQTPSHQVTQMGQEVILRCVPISNHLYFYWYRQILGQKVEFLVSFYNNEISEKSEIFDDQFSVERPDGSNFTLKIRSTKLEDSAMYFCASSSGGGETQYFGPGTRLLVL.

J is TRBJ2-5 and V is TRBV27; TRBD2 is a possible D gene (6 bases). The CDR3 is 12 amino acids. V shed 6 bases and J shed 2 bases, with 7 bases lying between them. Per germline, CDR1 MNHEY and CDR2 SMNVEV (reference sequence). Written as DNA, the CDR3 is TGTGCCAGCAGCGGGACTCAAGAGACCCAGTACTTC. Its protein is CASSGTQETQYF.

J is TRBJ2-2 and V is TRBV19; 9 positions match TRBD1. With 4 bases clipped from V and 3 bases from J, the junction kept 6 bases outside the gene matches. The CDR3 runs to 16 residues. Germline V gene sequence: CDR1 LNHDA, CDR2 SQIVND (reference sequence). CDR3 DNA sequence: TGTGCCAGTAGTACTATCAGACAGGGGGACACCGGGGAGCTGTTTTTT. Translation gives CASSTIRQGDTGELFF. Based on the CDR3 plus reference TRBV19 and TRBJ2-2, the full variable domain is DGGITQSPKYLFRKEGQNVTLSCEQNLNHDAMYWYRQDPGQGLRLIYYSQIVNDFQKGDIAEGYSVSREKKESFPLTVTSAQKNPTAFYLCASSTIRQGDTGELFFGEGSRLTVL.

V usage is TRBV5-1 and J usage is TRBJ1-1; 7 bases map to TRBD1. This CDR3 has 14 residues. Unmatched junction bases numbered 7, after V lost 3 bases and J lost 5 bases. Germline CDR1 reads SGHRS; CDR2 reads YFSETQ. In nucleotides, the CDR3 is TGCGCCAGCAGCTATTTAGACAGGGCAACTGAAGCTTTCTTT. This encodes CASSYLDRATEAFF.

The rearrangement links TRBV6-2 or TRBV6-3 to TRBJ2-7; D is unclear. The CDR3 has 15 amino acids. Germline CDR1 is MNHEY and CDR2 is SVGEGT. The ends were cut back, 2 bases at V and 2 bases at J, with 13 bases in the middle. CDR3 region: CASSYRATSTYEQYF. Here the CDR3 DNA reads TGTGCCAGCAGTTACCGGGCCACATCCACCTACGAGCAGTACTTC.

This chain links TRBV6-1 with TRBJ2-5; D is uncertain. Trimming shortened V by 6 bases and J by 5 bases, and 16 bases separated the two germline ends. The length of the CDR3 is 14 residues. The germline V gene encodes CDR1 MNHNS and CDR2 SASEGT. DNA for the CDR3: TGTGCCAGCAGCGAAAGGGTTCCTCCGGAGACCCAGTACTTC. Translation: CASSERVPPETQYF.

This clonotype showed up many times. The V gene is TRBV7-9, the J gene TRBJ2-7; D could derive from TRBD1 or TRBD2 (6 bases each). CDR1 is SEHNR, CDR2 FQNEAQ, per germline (reference sequence). This CDR3 is built from 13 residues. With 0 bases removed from V and 5 bases from J, the gap between germline ends came to 8 bases. CDR3 nucleotides: TGTGCCAGCAGCTTAGCGGGGGGCCACGAGCAGTACTTC. It specifies CASSLAGGHEQYF.

About this clonotype: A junction end diverges from the germline sequence, so it may reflect a read error. The V gene is TRBV20-1, the J gene TRBJ2-7; D is undetermined. This CDR3 has 11 amino acids. Germline CDR1 and CDR2: DFQATT and SNEGSKA (reference sequence). The CDR3 DNA reads TGCAGTGCTAGAGATCTTAACGGCGGAGCGTTC. The encoded protein is CSARDLNGGAF.

This chain links TRBV3-1 with TRBJ1-1; possibly TRBD1 for D (6 bases). This CDR3 region has 15 residues. V was shortened by 4 bases and J by 1 base, with 13 bases between the two germline ends. Germline V lookup: CDR1 LGHDT, CDR2 YNNKEL (reference sequence). In DNA form, the CDR3 reads TGTGCCAGCAGCCCCCCAGTCAGGGGGAACACTGAAGCTTTCTTT. This codes for CASSPPVRGNTEAFF.

This clonotype was recorded many times. J is TRBJ2-3 and V is TRBV6-2 or TRBV6-3; 9 nucleotides line up with TRBD2. Germline V gives CDR1 MNHEY, CDR2 SVGEGT. Trimming removed 7 bases from V and 2 bases from J; junction bases left unmatched: 4. The length of the CDR3 is 14 residues. The CDR3 loop is CASIAGGPTDTQYF. The CDR3 coding sequence is TGTGCCAGCATCGCGGGAGGGCCCACAGATACGCAGTATTTT.

This clonotype showed up many times. The genes are TRBV5-1 and TRBJ1-1, with D possibly being TRBD1 (5 bases). This CDR3 has 15 residues. Germline V gene data show CDR1 as SGHRS and CDR2 as YFSETQ. V was pared by 3 bases and J by 3 bases, with 15 bases between. CDR3 sequence reads: CASSSLDTWDTEAFF. The CDR3 DNA sequence: TGCGCCAGCAGCTCGCTGGACACCTGGGACACTGAAGCTTTCTTT.

This clonotype was observed at least ten times. The chain uses TRBV28 and TRBJ2-7; tentative D call: TRBD1 (5 bases). The germline V gene encodes CDR1 MDHEN and CDR2 SYDVKM. The CDR3 contains 14 residues. The V end lost 5 bases, the J end lost 4 bases, and 15 bases lay between the germline ends. The CDR3 nucleotides are TGTGCCAGCAGTGACAGCCTTGGTGGTTACGAGCAGTACTTC. This codes for CASSDSLGGYEQYF. Complete variable domain (other parts from reference TRBV28 and TRBJ2-7): DVKVTQSSRYLVKRTGEKVFLECVQDMDHENMFWYRQDPGLGLRLIYFSYDVKMKEKGDIPEGYSVSREKKERFSLILESASTNQTSMYLCASSDSLGGYEQYFGPGTRLTVT.

This clonotype came up many times. This chain joins TRBV7-3 and TRBJ1-2; the D is unclear. This CDR3 comprises 14 residues. V lost 4 bases to trimming and J lost 1 base, with 10 bases between them. The germline V gene has CDR1 SGHTA and CDR2 FQGTGA. DNA of the CDR3: TGTGCCAGCAGCTCAGGAAGGGATAACTATGGCTACACCTTC. Its protein is CASSSGRDNYGYTF.

Turning to this clonotype: A read error is possible here, since a much larger clone lies one base away. This chain's CDR3 is CASSSSRESHEQFF. In DNA form, the CDR3 reads TGTGCCAGCAGCTCATCGCGGGAGAGCCATGAGCAGTTCTTC. This chain uses TRBV7-9 with TRBJ2-1; 7 positions match TRBD2. Germline CDR1 is SEHNR and CDR2 is FQNEAQ (reference sequence). The trim removed 4 bases at V and 8 bases at J, leaving 8 bases unmatched. This CDR3 is 14 amino acids long.

This clonotype has a count of ten or more. The rearrangement uses TRBV7-7 and TRBJ2-3, with D perhaps matching TRBD1 (6 bases). The V gene lost 6 bases and the J gene lost 3 bases, with 10 bases spanning the gap. The CDR3 has 13 amino acids. Germline CDR1 is SSHAT and CDR2 is FNYEAQ (reference sequence). The CDR3 DNA is TGTGCCAGCAGTCCGGACAGTACAGATACGCAGTATTTT. Amino acids: CASSPDSTDTQYF.

This clonotype was counted a few times. The genes are TRBV3-1 and TRBJ1-1, with D possibly matching TRBD1 (6 bases). The V end was cut by 1 base, the J end by 11 bases, with 17 bases between. Germline V gene lookup returns CDR1 LGHDT and CDR2 YNNKEL (reference sequence). This CDR3 is 14 amino acids long. CDR3 DNA: TGTGCCAGCAGCCAAGGCGTTACGGTCAGGGGTGCTTTCTTT. Translating gives CASSQGVTVRGAFF.

This clonotype appeared many times. The chain has TRBV28 and TRBJ2-7; tentatively, D is TRBD2 (6 bases). The CDR3 runs 16 residues. The germline V gene encodes CDR1 MDHEN and CDR2 SYDVKM. The germline V and J ends were trimmed by 5 bases and 2 bases, with 19 bases remaining between them. CDR3 amino acids: CASSPVTGTGTYEQYF. The CDR3 DNA reads as TGTGCCAGCAGTCCTGTTACCGGGACTGGTACCTACGAGCAGTACTTC.

This clonotype was counted a few times. This may come from a read error, since a much larger clone is one base off. The chain combines TRBV7-2 with TRBJ2-7; TRBD2 matches 8 bases. The CDR3 contains 15 residues. Per the germline V gene, CDR1 is SGHTA and CDR2 is FQGNSA. The CDR3 DNA reads as TGTGCCAGCAGCCTCCAGGCGGGAGGACCCATCGAGCAGTGCTTC. This sequence encodes CASSLQAGGPIEQCF.

This clonotype was observed at least ten times. The chain combines TRBV20-1 with TRBJ1-1, with D unresolved. CDR3 length equals 13 residues. Germline V gene data show CDR1 as DFQATT and CDR2 as SNEGSKA (reference sequence). With 6 bases removed from V and 1 base from J, the gap between germline ends came to 12 bases. The CDR3 here is CSAPLTRNTEAFF. CDR3 DNA sequence: TGCAGTGCGCCTCTTACTCGGAACACTGAAGCTTTCTTT.

This clonotype has ten or more counts. The chain combines TRBV2 with TRBJ2-7, with D unresolved. Germline CDR1 is SNHLY and CDR2 is FYNNEI. The CDR3 is made up of 10 amino acids. V gave up 10 bases and J gave up 4 bases, with 8 bases separating them. The CDR3 sequence is CATSRYEQYF. The CDR3, as DNA: TGTGCCACATCTCGGTACGAGCAGTACTTC.

The chain combines TRBV20-1 with TRBJ2-5, with D perhaps matching TRBD2 (6 bases). CDR1 is DFQATT, CDR2 SNEGSKA, per germline (reference sequence). V lost 1 base and J lost 5, with 11 bases in between. The CDR3 length is 13 residues. The CDR3 loop reads CSARALGGETQYF. The CDR3 region has the DNA TGCAGTGCTAGAGCATTGGGAGGTGAGACCCAGTACTTC.

The sample holds many counts of this clonotype. This chain connects TRBV27 to TRBJ1-5; no reliable D call. The CDR3 is 13 amino acids. The V gene lost 3 bases and the J gene lost 4 bases, with 7 bases spanning the gap. CDR1 is MNHEY, CDR2 SMNVEV, per germline (reference sequence). In DNA, the CDR3 is TGTGCCAGCAGTTTCAAGGATAATCAGCCCCAGCATTTT. Amino acids: CASSFKDNQPQHF.